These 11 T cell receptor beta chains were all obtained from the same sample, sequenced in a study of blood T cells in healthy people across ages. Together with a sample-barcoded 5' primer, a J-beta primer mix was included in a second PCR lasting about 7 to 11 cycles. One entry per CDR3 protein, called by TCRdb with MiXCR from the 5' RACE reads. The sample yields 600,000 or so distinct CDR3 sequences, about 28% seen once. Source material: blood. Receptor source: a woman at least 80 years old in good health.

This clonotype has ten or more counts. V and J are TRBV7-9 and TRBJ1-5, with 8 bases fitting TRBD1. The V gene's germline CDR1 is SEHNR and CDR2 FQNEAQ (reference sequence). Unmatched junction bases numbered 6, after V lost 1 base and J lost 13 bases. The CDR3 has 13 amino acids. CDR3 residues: CASSLGTGRFQHF. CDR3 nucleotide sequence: TGTGCCAGCAGCTTAGGGACAGGGAGATTTCAGCATTTT.

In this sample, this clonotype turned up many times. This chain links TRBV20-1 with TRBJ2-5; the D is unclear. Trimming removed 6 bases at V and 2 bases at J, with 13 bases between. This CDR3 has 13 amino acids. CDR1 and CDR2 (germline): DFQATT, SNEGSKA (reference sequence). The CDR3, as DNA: TGCAGTGCCGACCCGGCGCGGCAAGAGACCCAGTACTTC. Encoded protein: CSADPARQETQYF.

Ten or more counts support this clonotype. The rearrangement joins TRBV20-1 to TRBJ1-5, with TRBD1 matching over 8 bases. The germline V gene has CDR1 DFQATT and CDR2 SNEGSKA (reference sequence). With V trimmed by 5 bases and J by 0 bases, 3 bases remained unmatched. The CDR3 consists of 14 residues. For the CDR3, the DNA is TGCAGTGCTCTGGACAGGGTTAGCAATCAGCCCCAGCATTTT. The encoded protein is CSALDRVSNQPQHF.

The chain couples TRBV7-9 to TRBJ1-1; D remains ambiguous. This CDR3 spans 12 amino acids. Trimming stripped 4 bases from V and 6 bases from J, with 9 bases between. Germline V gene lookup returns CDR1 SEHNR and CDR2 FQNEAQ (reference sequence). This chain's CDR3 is CASSYRVAEAFF. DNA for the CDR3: TGTGCCAGCAGCTATAGGGTCGCTGAAGCTTTCTTT.

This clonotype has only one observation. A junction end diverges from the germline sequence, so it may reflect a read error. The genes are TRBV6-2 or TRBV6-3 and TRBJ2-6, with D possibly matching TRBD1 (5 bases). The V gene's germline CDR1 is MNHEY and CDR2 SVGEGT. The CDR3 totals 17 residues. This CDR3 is CASSYLTASSGANVRTF. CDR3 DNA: TGCGCCAGCAGCTACCTTACTGCAAGCTCTGGGGCCAACGTCCGGACTTTC.

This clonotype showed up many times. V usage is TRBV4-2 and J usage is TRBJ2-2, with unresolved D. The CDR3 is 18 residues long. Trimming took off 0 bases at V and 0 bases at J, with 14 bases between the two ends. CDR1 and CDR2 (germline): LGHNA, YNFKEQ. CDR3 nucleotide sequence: TGTGCCAGCAGCCAAGACAAAGGCAGGAGCGCGAACACCGGGGAGCTGTTTTTT. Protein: CASSQDKGRSANTGELFF.

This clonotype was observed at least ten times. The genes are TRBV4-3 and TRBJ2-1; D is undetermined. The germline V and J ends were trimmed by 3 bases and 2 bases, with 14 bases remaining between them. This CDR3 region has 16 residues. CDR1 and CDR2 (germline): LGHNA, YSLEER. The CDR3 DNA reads TGCGCCAGCAGCCACAATACTCGAGGACCCTACAATGAGCAGTTCTTC. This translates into CASSHNTRGPYNEQFF.

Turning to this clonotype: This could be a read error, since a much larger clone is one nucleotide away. CDR3 sequence: CASSADSSYEQYF. The DNA for the CDR3 is TGTGCCAGCAGCGCGGACAGCTCCTACGAGCAGTACTTC. The gene calls are TRBV7-6 and TRBJ2-7; D may be TRBD1 (6 bases). Trimming removed 5 bases from V and 0 bases from J, with 8 bases in between. CDR1 is SGHVS, CDR2 FNYEAQ, per germline. The CDR3 is made up of 13 amino acids.

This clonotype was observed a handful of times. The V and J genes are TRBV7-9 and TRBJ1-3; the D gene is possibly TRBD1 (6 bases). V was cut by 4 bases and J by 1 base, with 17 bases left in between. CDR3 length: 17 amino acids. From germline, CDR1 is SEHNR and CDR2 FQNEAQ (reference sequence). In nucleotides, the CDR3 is TGTGCCAGCAGCTCGACTCCTACAGGGCCATCTGGAAACACCATATATTTT. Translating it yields CASSSTPTGPSGNTIYF.

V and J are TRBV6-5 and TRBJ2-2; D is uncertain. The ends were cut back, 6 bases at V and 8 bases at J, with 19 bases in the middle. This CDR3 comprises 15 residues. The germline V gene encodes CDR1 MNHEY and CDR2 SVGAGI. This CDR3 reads CASSPPGLLSGELFF. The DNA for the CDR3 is TGTGCCAGCAGCCCACCGGGTCTCTTGTCTGGGGAGCTGTTTTTT.

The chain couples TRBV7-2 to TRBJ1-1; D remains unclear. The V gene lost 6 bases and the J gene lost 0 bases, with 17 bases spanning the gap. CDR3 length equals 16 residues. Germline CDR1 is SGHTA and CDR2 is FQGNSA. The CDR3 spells CASSLTTGILNTEAFF. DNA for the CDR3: TGTGCCAGCAGTCTGACTACTGGCATACTGAACACTGAAGCTTTCTTT.